This TCR beta chain was observed in a study of Ad26.COV2.S vaccination and SARS-CoV-2 variants. After removal of 5 bases from V and 6 bases from J, the junction contained 9 bases not matched to a gene. The V gene's germline CDR1 is LNHDA and CDR2 SQIVND (reference sequence). CDR3 length: 15 amino acids. The treatment denotes: some 20 received Ad26.COV2.S at low or high dose, single or two shots; 5 received placebo; per-sample allocation not given. After the first vaccine or placebo injection, samples were drawn on day 63. Some clones are missing from TCRdb's copy, which holds only in-frame ones; the method was immunoSEQ multiplex PCR. The table lists some 480,000 clones, approximately 88% of them singletons.

The genes are TRBV19 and TRBJ1-5, with TRBD1 matching 8 bases. The sample in question was peripheral blood, obtained in a trial of Ad26.COV2.S vaccine versus placebo. This TCR came from a person between 18 and 65 years old who received the Ad26.COV2.S COVID-19 vaccine or a placebo. CDR3 DNA sequence: TGTGCCAGTAGTTGGGCAGGGGGCGCGGTTCAGCCCCAGCATTTT. It yields the protein CASSWAGGAVQPQHF.